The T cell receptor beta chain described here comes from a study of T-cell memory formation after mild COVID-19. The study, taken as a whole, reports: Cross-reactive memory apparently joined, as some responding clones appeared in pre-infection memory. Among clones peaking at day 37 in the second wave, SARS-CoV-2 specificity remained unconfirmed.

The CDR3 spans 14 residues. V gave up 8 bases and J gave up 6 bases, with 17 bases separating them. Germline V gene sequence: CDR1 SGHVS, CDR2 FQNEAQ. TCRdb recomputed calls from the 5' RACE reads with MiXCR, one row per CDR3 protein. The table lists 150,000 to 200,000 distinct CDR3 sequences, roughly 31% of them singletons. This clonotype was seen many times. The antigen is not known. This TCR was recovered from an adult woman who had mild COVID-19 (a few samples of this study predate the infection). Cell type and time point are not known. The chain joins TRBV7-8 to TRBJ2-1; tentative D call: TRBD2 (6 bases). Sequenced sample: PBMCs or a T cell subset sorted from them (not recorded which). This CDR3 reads CASRAGGDFNEQFF. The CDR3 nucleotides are TGTGCCAGCCGGGCCGGGGGAGACTTCAATGAGCAGTTCTTC.